This is a list of T cell receptor beta chains from one sample in a study of blood T cell repertoires in COVID-19. The assay was immunoSEQ multiplex PCR, and TCRdb's table has in-frame clones only and misses some. The sample has fewer than 200,000 clones, roughly 76% seen once. Sequences were obtained from peripheral blood. The receptors were sampled from a woman aged 80 or older with COVID-19, enrolled during active disease. Each CDR3 is given with its conserved first and last residue. D genes are given only for firm matches. Some rows mark clone size as missing; the rest say once, few, many or name a class of expanded clone.

V gene	D gene	clone size	J gene	CDR3 protein	CDR3 DNA
TRBV6-5	TRBD1	once	TRBJ1-2	CASSPRSGGGYGYTF	TGTGCCAGCAGTCCTCGGTCAGGGGGCGGTTATGGCTACACCTTC
TRBV29-1	.	few	TRBJ2-7	CSVLDRRSYEQYF	TGCAGCGTGCTCGACAGACGCTCCTACGAGCAGTACTTC
TRBV28	.	.	TRBJ2-2	CASSSLARGELFF	TGTGCCAGCAGTTCACTAGCTCGCGGGGAGCTGTTTTTT
TRBV5-6	.	.	TRBJ1-5	CASSLENSNQPQHF	TGTGCCAGCAGCTTAGAGAATAGCAATCAGCCCCAGCATTTT
TRBV5-6	.	.	TRBJ1-1	CASTPSGGVRTEAFF	TGTGCCAGCACCCCGTCGGGGGGAGTGAGGACTGAAGCTTTCTTT
TRBV7-2	.	few	TRBJ1-3	CASSKGLSSGNTIYF	TGTGCCAGCAGCAAAGGACTGAGCTCTGGAAACACCATATATTTT
TRBV2	.	.	TRBJ2-3	CASSASVGNTQYF	TGTGCCAGCAGCGCTAGCGTGGGAAATACGCAGTATTTT
TRBV5-1	TRBD1	.	TRBJ2-7	CASSLAGQGEQYF	TGCGCCAGCAGCTTGGCCGGACAGGGGGAGCAATACTTC
TRBV27	TRBD2	.	TRBJ2-1	CASSRSGRGSYNEQFF	TGTGCCAGCAGCCGTAGCGGGAGGGGATCCTACAATGAGCAGTTCTTC
TRBV2	.	.	TRBJ1-6	CASSARNSDPPLHF	TGTGCCAGCAGTGCCAGGAACTCCGATCCACCCCTCCACTTT
TRBV5-1	TRBD2	.	TRBJ2-2	CASSLAGVTSGSLAGELFF	TGCGCCAGCAGCTTGGCGGGGGTTACTAGCGGGAGTCTTGCCGGGGAGCTGTTTTTT
TRBV6-4	TRBD1	.	TRBJ1-1	CASSKTGTNTEAFF	TGTGCCAGCAGTAAGACAGGGACGAACACTGAAGCTTTCTTT
TRBV12-5	.	.	TRBJ2-2	CASGLVRLGGDGELFF	TGTGCTAGTGGTTTGGTACGGCTAGGGGGTGACGGGGAGCTGTTTTTT
TRBV27	TRBD2	.	TRBJ2-1	CASSQRLAMGEQFF	TGTGCCAGCAGTCAGAGACTAGCGATGGGTGAGCAGTTCTTC
TRBV19	TRBD1	once	TRBJ1-1	CASSIGQGGTEAFF	TGTGCCAGTAGTATTGGACAGGGAGGGACTGAAGCTTTCTTT
TRBV11-2	.	.	TRBJ1-4	CASSLWQGNEKLFF	TGTGCCAGCAGCTTGTGGCAGGGGAATGAAAAACTGTTTTTT
TRBV5-6	TRBD2	.	TRBJ2-6	CASSLGLAGSGANVLTF	TGTGCCAGCAGCTTGGGACTAGCGGGTTCTGGGGCCAACGTCCTGACTTTC
TRBV27	TRBD2	.	TRBJ2-2	CASSPGLAGAIGELFF	TGTGCCAGCAGTCCGGGACTAGCGGGAGCAATAGGGGAGCTGTTTTTT
TRBV11-3	.	.	TRBJ1-2	CASSLVSGGDYGYTF	TGTGCCAGCAGCTTAGTGTCTGGGGGGGACTATGGCTACACCTTC
TRBV6-5	.	.	TRBJ2-7	CASSYGSGGYEQYF	TGTGCCAGCAGTTACGGCTCCGGAGGGTACGAGCAGTACTTC
TRBV12-3/TRBV12-4	.	.	TRBJ2-1	CASSLGTNEQFF	TGTGCCAGCAGCCTCGGGACAAATGAGCAGTTCTTC
TRBV2	.	.	TRBJ1-2	CASSEDDSPGWETYDYTF	TGTGCCAGCAGTGAAGACGATTCTCCAGGGTGGGAAACCTATGACTACACCTTC
TRBV18	.	.	TRBJ1-3	CASSPLTYSPPGNTIYF	TGTGCCAGCTCACCACTAACATACAGCCCGCCTGGAAACACCATATATTTT
TRBV19	TRBD1	.	TRBJ1-5	CASTQQGIGNQPQHF	TGTGCCAGTACTCAACAGGGGATCGGCAATCAGCCCCAGCATTTT
TRBV3-1/TRBV3-2	TRBD2	.	TRBJ2-5	CASSTTSYSQETQYF	TGTGCCAGCTCGACGACTAGCTATAGCCAAGAGACCCAGTACTTC
TRBV19	TRBD1	.	TRBJ2-5	CASSIGGAGTEETQYF	TGTGCCAGTAGTATAGGGGGCGCCGGGACAGAAGAGACCCAGTACTTC
TRBV10-3	.	.	TRBJ2-7	CAISHLASAASYEQYF	TGTGCCATCAGCCACTTGGCTAGCGCAGCCTCCTACGAGCAGTACTTC
TRBV19	TRBD1	.	TRBJ1-3	CASSIRQGSSGNTIYF	TGTGCCAGTAGTATCCGACAGGGAAGCTCTGGAAACACCATATATTTT
TRBV6-5	.	.	TRBJ2-7	CASSSTGYPSYEQYF	TGTGCCAGCAGTTCAACAGGGTATCCCTCCTACGAGCAGTACTTC
TRBV10-3	.	.	TRBJ1-2	CAISDPNYGYTF	TGTGCCATCAGTGATCCGAACTATGGCTACACCTTC
TRBV6-5	.	.	TRBJ1-1	CASSNAGKINTEAFF	TGTGCCAGCAGTAATGCGGGGAAGATCAACACTGAAGCTTTCTTT
TRBV7-9	TRBD1	once	TRBJ1-1	CASSSGQGFMNTEAFF	TGTGCCAGCAGCTCAGGACAGGGTTTCATGAACACTGAAGCTTTCTTT
TRBV27	TRBD1	few	TRBJ2-6	CASSGGTGDYSGANVLTF	TGTGCCAGCAGTGGGGGGACAGGGGACTACTCTGGGGCCAACGTCCTGACTTTC
TRBV5-4	.	.	TRBJ1-2	CASRSEAGLNYGYTF	TGTGCCAGCAGATCAGAAGCAGGGCTTAACTATGGCTACACCTTC
TRBV19	.	.	TRBJ1-3	CASSILVGKNTIYF	TGTGCCAGTAGTATCTTGGTCGGGAAGAACACCATATATTTT
TRBV3-1/TRBV3-2	.	.	TRBJ1-6	CASSQDGAVHSPLHF	TGTGCCAGCAGCCAAGATGGGGCCGTACATTCACCCCTCCACTTT
TRBV7-9	TRBD1	.	TRBJ1-5	CASSNRGTGGRQPQHF	TGTGCCAGCAGCAATAGGGGGACAGGGGGGCGTCAGCCCCAGCATTTT